These 2 T cell receptor beta chains came from one sample sequenced in a study of yellow fever vaccine responses in identical twins. A single record per CDR3 protein comes from TCRdb applying MiXCR to the RT-PCR reads. The data contain roughly 800 distinct CDR3 sequences, 75% to 90% of them singletons. The sequencing here drew on T cells from blood (PBMCs), unsorted or a sorted subset (not recorded which), taken before or after yellow fever vaccination (not recorded which). All receptors come from a female donor who received the yellow fever vaccine.

The gene calls are TRBV6-1 and TRBJ1-2; D not certain. Germline V gives CDR1 MNHNS, CDR2 SASEGT. CDR3 length: 18 residues. Trimming removed 7 bases from V and 0 bases from J, with 24 bases in between. DNA of the CDR3: TGTGCCAGCATTCCACCTCTCCCCCCCCGGCAGGCTAACTATGGCTACACCTTC. It encodes CASIPPLPPRQANYGYTF.

CDR3 loop: CASSARLLREDTEAFF. CDR3 nucleotides: TGTGCCAGCAGCGCCCGACTACTCCGGGAAGACACTGAAGCTTTCTTT. The chain has TRBV11-1 and TRBJ1-1; D not certain. V lost 5 bases and J lost 3, with 19 bases in between. CDR1 SGHAT and CDR2 FQDESV come from the germline V gene (reference sequence). There are 16 residues in the CDR3.